A single sample gave rise to the 25 T cell receptor beta chains below, sequenced in a study of blood T cell repertoires in COVID-19. Profiling relied on immunoSEQ multiplex PCR, and the TCRdb table lists in-frame clones only, not all of them. This table has about 130,000 clones, roughly four fifths appearing once. Source material: peripheral blood. These receptor sequences come from a woman in her sixties or seventies with acute or convalescent COVID-19.

The chain recombines TRBV5-5 with TRBJ1-6; TRBD1 might be the D (6 bases). Trimming left V 4 bases short and J 7 bases short, with 12 bases between. The CDR3 runs to 14 residues. Per the germline V gene, CDR1 is SGHKS and CDR2 is YYEKEE (reference sequence). In DNA, the CDR3 is TGTGCCAGCAGCCAACAGGGAACGAATTCACCCCTCCACTTT. This translates into CASSQQGTNSPLHF. Based on the CDR3 plus reference TRBV5-5 and TRBJ1-6, the full variable domain is DAGVTQSPTHLIKTRGQQVTLRCSPISGHKSVSWYQQVLGQGPQFIFQYYEKEERGRGNFPDRFSARQFPNYSSELNVNALLLGDSALYLCASSQQGTNSPLHFGNGTRLTVT.

CDR3 residues: CASSPQQSQETQYF. For the CDR3, the DNA is TGTGCCAGCAGCCCCCAACAGTCTCAAGAGACCCAGTACTTC. The J gene is TRBJ2-5, the V gene TRBV7-9; D is ambiguous. From germline, CDR1 is SEHNR and CDR2 FQNEAQ (reference sequence). This CDR3 region has 14 residues. Trimming removed 5 bases at V and 2 bases at J, with 12 bases between.

This chain uses TRBV28 with TRBJ1-2; D uncertain. The CDR3 contains 12 residues. Germline V gives CDR1 MDHEN, CDR2 SYDVKM. The V and J ends lost 4 bases and 8 bases respectively, with 11 bases between them. CDR3 residues: CASSSIRGGYTF. The CDR3 DNA follows: TGTGCCAGCAGTTCCATCCGGGGAGGCTACACCTTC.

The chain couples TRBV7-6 to TRBJ1-1; 7 bases map to TRBD1. Germline assignment: CDR1 SGHVS and CDR2 FNYEAQ. Losses at the gene ends were 4 bases for V and 3 bases for J; bases not matched to a gene: 14. This CDR3 is built from 17 residues. The CDR3 DNA reads TGTGCCAGCAGCTCAGGGACAGTTCTCTCAACGGACACTGAAGCTTTCTTT. The encoded protein is CASSSGTVLSTDTEAFF.

The CDR3 nucleotides read TGTGCCAGCAGGAGGTTGGAAGATACGCAGTATTTT. It encodes CASRRLEDTQYF. The V call is TRBV6-5, the J call TRBJ2-3; D unresolved. The CDR3 covers 12 residues. Germline CDR1 reads MNHEY; CDR2 reads SVGAGI. Trimming pared 6 bases from V and 5 bases from J, leaving 9 bases between.

J is TRBJ1-1 and V is TRBV9; no clear D gene. The germline V and J ends were trimmed by 4 bases and 1 base, with 8 bases remaining between them. CDR1 SGDLS and CDR2 YYNGEE come from the germline V gene. CDR3 length: 13 amino acids. In nucleotides, the CDR3 is TGTGCCAGCAGCCCCCCGGGGAACACTGAAGCTTTCTTT. Amino acid sequence: CASSPPGNTEAFF.

This clone showed up just a few times. V usage is TRBV10-3 and J usage is TRBJ2-7, with TRBD2 matching 7 bases. Germline CDR1 reads ENHRY; CDR2 reads SYGVKD. CDR3 length: 11 amino acids. The CDR3 spells CATGEGYGKDV. In DNA form, the CDR3 reads TGTGCCACCGGGGAGGGCTACGGAAAGGACGTC.

The chain carries TRBV19 and TRBJ1-1; no reliable D call. This CDR3 has 14 residues. Trimming stripped 4 bases from V and 1 base from J, with 10 bases between. Germline CDR1 reads LNHDA; CDR2 reads SQIVND (reference sequence). The CDR3 nucleotides are TGTGCCAGTAGTAGACAAAATCCGAACACTGAAGCTTTCTTT. This codes for CASSRQNPNTEAFF.

The chain is built from TRBV5-1 and TRBJ1-2; D call uncertain. CDR1 and CDR2 from the germline V gene are SGHRS and YFSETQ. There are 14 residues in the CDR3. With 0 bases removed from V and 1 base from J, the gap between germline ends came to 7 bases. The CDR3 spells CASSLASDNYGYTF. DNA of the CDR3: TGCGCCAGCAGCTTGGCGTCAGATAACTATGGCTACACCTTC.

The chain employs TRBV9 and TRBJ1-5; a possible D gene is TRBD1 (5 bases). V gave up 7 bases and J gave up 3 bases, with 14 bases separating them. This CDR3 contains 14 residues. CDR1 and CDR2 from the germline V gene are SGDLS and YYNGEE. CDR3 residues: CASGAGLHNQPQHF. CDR3 in DNA: TGTGCCAGCGGTGCGGGACTGCACAATCAGCCCCAGCATTTT.

The chain couples TRBV11-2 to TRBJ2-5; 11 bases map to TRBD2. Germline CDR1 is SGHAT and CDR2 is FQNNGV. The CDR3 consists of 18 residues. Unmatched junction bases numbered 12, after V lost 2 bases and J lost 4 bases. The CDR3 protein is CASSLKGLADLRGETQYF. As DNA, the CDR3 is TGTGCCAGCAGCTTAAAGGGACTAGCGGATTTGAGGGGAGAGACCCAGTACTTC.

This clone has just one count. The J gene is TRBJ1-2, the V gene TRBV10-3; 7 bases line up with TRBD1. The CDR3 is 15 amino acids. Germline CDR1 ENHRY, CDR2 SYGVKD. After removal of 3 bases from V and 2 bases from J, the junction contained 6 bases not matched to a gene. The CDR3 sequence is CAISDKTGQNYGYTF. In DNA form, the CDR3 reads TGTGCCATCAGTGACAAGACAGGGCAAAACTATGGCTACACCTTC.

This chain connects TRBV4-1 to TRBJ1-2; maybe TRBD1 (5 bases). The CDR3 spans 14 residues. Germline V lookup: CDR1 MGHRA, CDR2 YSYEKL. The V end lost 0 bases, the J end lost 5 bases, and 10 bases lay between the germline ends. CDR3 in DNA: TGCGCCAGCAGCCAAGAGGCCAGGGCTTATGGCTACACCTTC. Its translation is CASSQEARAYGYTF.

This clone was observed once. The chain recombines TRBV12-5 with TRBJ1-5, with D perhaps matching TRBD1 (5 bases). V gave up 7 bases and J gave up 1 base, with 14 bases separating them. CDR1 is LGHNT, CDR2 FRNRAP, per germline. The CDR3 is 15 amino acids. The CDR3: CASVPRGDSNQPQHF. Written as DNA, the CDR3 is TGTGCTAGTGTTCCCCGGGGGGACAGCAATCAGCCCCAGCATTTT.

This clone has a single count. V is TRBV7-3 and J is TRBJ1-6; no reliable D call. Germline V gene data show CDR1 as SGHTA and CDR2 as FQGTGA. This CDR3 is built from 13 residues. Deletions cut 2 bases from V and 7 bases from J, with 6 bases between. The CDR3, as DNA: TGTGCCAGCAGCTTAGCCGGGAATTCACCCCTCCACTTT. Translated, it gives CASSLAGNSPLHF.

The chain links TRBV3-1 (or the pseudogene TRBV3-2) to TRBJ1-1; the match to TRBD1 covers 7 bases. This CDR3 is built from 14 residues. Unmatched junction bases numbered 3, after V lost 4 bases and J lost 1 base. CDR1 LGHDT and CDR2 YNNKEL come from the germline V gene (reference sequence). CDR3 in DNA: TGTGCCAGCAGCCGACGGGACAGGAACACTGAAGCTTTCTTT. Translated: CASSRRDRNTEAFF.

The chain carries TRBV5-8 and TRBJ1-1, with D unclear. The V end was cut by 6 bases, the J end by 3 bases, with 18 bases between. From germline, CDR1 is SGHTS and CDR2 YDEGEE. This CDR3 is 15 amino acids long. In DNA, the CDR3 is TGTGCCAGCACCCCTTGGTTCGCGGAGGACACTGAAGCTTTCTTT. It is translated as CASTPWFAEDTEAFF.

This sequence joins TRBV28 and TRBJ1-2; D is unclear. CDR3 length: 14 residues. From germline, CDR1 is MDHEN and CDR2 SYDVKM. Deletions cut 6 bases from V and 3 bases from J, with 14 bases between. The CDR3 loop is CASSQRPPYYGYTF. The CDR3 DNA sequence: TGTGCCAGCAGCCAGCGTCCCCCCTACTATGGCTACACCTTC.

This chain links TRBV3-1 (or the pseudogene TRBV3-2) with TRBJ2-5; 9 nucleotides agree with TRBD1. V shed 8 bases and J 4 bases; nucleotides not matched to a gene: 8. The length of the CDR3 is 14 residues. Germline V CDR1 and CDR2: LGHDT, YNNKEL (reference sequence). The CDR3 DNA sequence: TGTGCCAGCGTTCCGACAGGGGGAGGAGAGACCCAGTACTTC. It is translated as CASVPTGGGETQYF.

The chain recombines TRBV4-1 with TRBJ2-5, with TRBD2 matching 15 bases. V lost 6 bases, J lost 4 bases, and 6 bases stayed unmatched. CDR3 length equals 16 residues. CDR1 is MGHRA and CDR2 is YSYEKL in the germline V gene. CDR3: CASRGTSGGQRETQYF. CDR3 DNA: TGCGCCAGCAGGGGGACTAGCGGGGGGCAGCGAGAGACCCAGTACTTC.

This chain joins TRBV10-2 and TRBJ1-1; 8 bases align to TRBD1. CDR1 is WSHSY, CDR2 SAAADI, per germline. The junction had 7 bases not matched to a gene; V was cut back by 6 bases and J by 4 bases. The CDR3 runs 14 residues. The CDR3 here is CASSDNTGGTEAFF. In nucleotides, the CDR3 is TGCGCCAGCAGCGATAATACAGGGGGCACTGAAGCTTTCTTT.

The chain carries TRBV19 and TRBJ1-4, with unresolved D. Germline CDR1 is LNHDA and CDR2 is SQIVND (reference sequence). V gave up 7 bases and J gave up 4 bases, with 10 bases separating them. CDR3 length equals 13 residues. The CDR3 sequence: CASKRGNNEKLFF. DNA for the CDR3: TGTGCCAGTAAACGAGGGAATAATGAAAAACTGTTTTTT.

CDR3 sequence (DNA): TGCGCCAGCAGCCAACCCCGCGGGGGCCCCAACTATGGCTACACCTTC. The encoded protein is CASSQPRGGPNYGYTF. The V call is TRBV4-1, the J call TRBJ1-2; a possible D gene is TRBD1 (6 bases). The CDR3 runs to 16 residues. V lost 2 bases, J lost 2 bases, and 15 bases lay in between. Per germline, CDR1 MGHRA and CDR2 YSYEKL.

The chain combines TRBV7-9 with TRBJ1-2; no reliable D call. Germline assignment: CDR1 SEHNR and CDR2 FQNEAQ (reference sequence). Trimming removed 0 bases at V and 8 bases at J, with 13 bases between. The CDR3 is 14 residues long. CDR3 DNA: TGTGCCAGCAGCTTAGCGCTGAGTTACTGGGGCTACACCTTC. Its translation is CASSLALSYWGYTF.

V usage is TRBV5-5 and J usage is TRBJ1-2; a weak D match, TRBD1 (5 bases). Germline CDR1 reads SGHKS; CDR2 reads YYEKEE (reference sequence). Trimming stripped 3 bases from V and 4 bases from J, with 16 bases between. The CDR3 loop spans 15 amino acids. In DNA, the CDR3 is TGTGCCAGCAGCTATATGGGGGAGGGAGTCTATGGCTACACCTTC. Amino acids: CASSYMGEGVYGYTF.